This is a list of T cell receptor beta chains from one sample in a study of PD-1 blockade in classical Hodgkin lymphoma. Repertoires were generated with immunoSEQ multiplex PCR, while TCRdb's copy carries only in-frame clones and drops some. The sample has some 30,000 clones, 70% seen once. This specimen consisted of peripheral blood mononuclear cells (PBMCs), obtained before the second cycle of nivolumab. These receptors were obtained from a human donor with classical Hodgkin lymphoma. The CDR3 runs from the conserved cysteine through the conserved F or W. The D gene is left open where the match is weak. The size entry is marked missing in some rows and otherwise reads once, few, many or a size class.

j_gene | abundance | v_gene | d_gene | CDR3aa | CDR3nt
TRBJ1-4 | . | TRBV21-1 | . | CASLGSAYEKLFF | TGTGCCAGTCTGGGGAGTGCGTATGAAAAACTGTTTTTT
TRBJ1-6 | once | TRBV30 | . | CAWMDGGSSYNSPLHF | TGTGCCTGGATGGACGGGGGTTCTTCCTATAATTCACCCCTCCACTTT
TRBJ1-5 | . | TRBV7-2 | . | CASSRNGYSNQPQHF | TGTGCCAGCAGCCGCAACGGGTATAGCAATCAGCCCCAGCATTTT
TRBJ1-5 | . | TRBV28 | . | CASSLGNQPQHF | TGTGCCAGCAGTTTAGGGAATCAGCCCCAGCATTTT
TRBJ2-1 | . | TRBV13 | TRBD2 | CASSPRTGLAGGPANEQFF | TGTGCCAGCAGCCCGCGAACCGGACTAGCGGGGGGGCCGGCCAATGAGCAGTTCTTC
TRBJ2-1 | . | TRBV11-2 | . | CASSHDYNEQFF | TGTGCCAGCAGCCACGATTACAATGAGCAGTTCTTC
TRBJ2-3 | . | TRBV5-1 | . | CASSSSFRRGWSDTQYF | TGCGCCAGCAGCTCTAGCTTCAGGAGGGGGTGGTCAGATACGCAGTATTTT
TRBJ2-5 | few | TRBV4-1 | . | CASSQDPPTGVQETQYF | TGCGCCAGCAGCCAAGACCCCCCGACAGGAGTCCAAGAGACCCAGTACTTC
TRBJ1-6 | few | TRBV25-1 | TRBD1 | CASSGTGRNSPLHF | TGTGCCAGCAGTGGGACAGGGAGAAATTCACCCCTCCACTTT
TRBJ2-4 | . | TRBV7-9 | . | CASSSHPAKNIQYF | TGTGCCAGCAGCTCTCACCCAGCCAAAAACATTCAGTACTTC
TRBJ1-5 | few | TRBV27 | . | CASRRNGGSNQPQHF | TGTGCCAGCCGGCGAAACGGCGGTAGCAATCAGCCCCAGCATTTT
TRBJ1-3 | . | TRBV19 | . | CASSLNGNTIYF | TGTGCCAGTAGCTTGAATGGAAACACCATATATTTT
TRBJ2-1 | . | TRBV25-1 | . | CASSEPGLEQFF | TGTGCCAGCAGTGAACCGGGACTCGAGCAGTTCTTC
TRBJ1-1 | . | TRBV7-2 | . | CASSQVWQGTEAFF | TGTGCCAGCAGCCAGGTGTGGCAGGGAACTGAAGCTTTCTTT
TRBJ1-3 | many | TRBV2 | . | CASSEYRGLSSGNTIYF | TGTGCCAGCAGTGAATACCGGGGGTTGAGCTCTGGAAACACCATATATTTT
TRBJ2-1 | . | TRBV5-1 | . | CASSLGLVSNEQFF | TGCGCCAGCAGCTTGGGACTAGTTTCCAATGAGCAGTTCTTC
TRBJ1-2 | . | TRBV28 | TRBD1 | CASSLGTGLYGYTF | TGTGCCAGCAGTCTCGGGACAGGGCTCTATGGCTACACCTTC
TRBJ1-1 | . | TRBV10-3 | . | CATTDPYTEAFF | TGTGCCACCACGGACCCCTACACTGAAGCTTTCTTT
TRBJ2-3 | . | TRBV9 | . | CASSQGGDRTDTQYF | TGTGCCAGCAGCCAAGGGGGGGACCGCACAGATACGCAGTATTTT
TRBJ2-1 | . | TRBV19 | . | CASSWLGGNEQFF | TGTGCCAGTAGTTGGCTGGGGGGCAATGAGCAGTTCTTC
TRBJ1-6 | . | TRBV7-9 | . | CASSLESSPLHF | TGTGCCAGCAGCCTAGAAAGTTCACCCCTCCACTTT
TRBJ1-3 | . | TRBV18 | . | CASSPSSGNTIYF | TGTGCCAGCTCACCGAGCTCTGGAAACACCATATATTTT
TRBJ1-5 | . | TRBV9 | . | CASSVAPREPQHF | TGTGCCAGCAGCGTAGCTCCCAGGGAGCCCCAGCATTTT
TRBJ2-5 | . | TRBV6-1 | . | CASSARPEGTQYF | TGTGCCAGCAGTGCAAGACCCGAGGGGACCCAGTACTTC
TRBJ2-1 | . | TRBV4-2 | . | CASSQAWELLNEQFF | TGTGCCAGCAGCCAAGCATGGGAATTACTCAATGAGCAGTTCTTC
TRBJ2-1 | . | TRBV6-5 | . | CASSYSIYNEQFF | TGTGCCAGCAGTTACTCGATATACAATGAGCAGTTCTTC
TRBJ1-2 | . | TRBV7-9 | . | CASSLAGVLGDGYTF | TGTGCCAGCAGCTTAGCGGGGGTTTTGGGTGATGGCTACACCTTC
TRBJ1-6 | . | TRBV28 | . | CASSWGSPLHF | TGTGCCAGCAGTTGGGGCTCACCCCTCCACTTT
TRBJ1-1 | few | TRBV28 | . | CASKANTEAFF | TGTGCCAGCAAGGCGAACACTGAAGCTTTCTTT
TRBJ2-7 | . | TRBV29-1 | . | CSVDGLNYEQYF | TGCAGCGTTGACGGCCTGAACTACGAGCAGTACTTC